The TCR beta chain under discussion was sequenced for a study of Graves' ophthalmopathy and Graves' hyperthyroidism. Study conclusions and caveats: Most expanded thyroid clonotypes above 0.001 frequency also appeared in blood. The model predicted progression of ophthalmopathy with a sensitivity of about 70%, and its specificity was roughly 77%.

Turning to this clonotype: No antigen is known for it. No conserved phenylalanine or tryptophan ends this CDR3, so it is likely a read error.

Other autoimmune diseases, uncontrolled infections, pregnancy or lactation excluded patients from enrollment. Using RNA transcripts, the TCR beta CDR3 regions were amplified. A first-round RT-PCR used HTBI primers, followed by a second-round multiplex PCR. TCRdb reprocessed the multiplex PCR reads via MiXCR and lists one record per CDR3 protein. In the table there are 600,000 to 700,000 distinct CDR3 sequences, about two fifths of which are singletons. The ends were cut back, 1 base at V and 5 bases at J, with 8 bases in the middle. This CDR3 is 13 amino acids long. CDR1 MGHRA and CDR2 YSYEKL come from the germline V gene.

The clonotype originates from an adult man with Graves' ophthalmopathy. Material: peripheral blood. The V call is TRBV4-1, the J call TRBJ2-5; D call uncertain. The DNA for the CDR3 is TGCGCCAGCAGCCAAGGAGTACTGGAGACCCAGTACTGC. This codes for CASSQGVLETQYC.